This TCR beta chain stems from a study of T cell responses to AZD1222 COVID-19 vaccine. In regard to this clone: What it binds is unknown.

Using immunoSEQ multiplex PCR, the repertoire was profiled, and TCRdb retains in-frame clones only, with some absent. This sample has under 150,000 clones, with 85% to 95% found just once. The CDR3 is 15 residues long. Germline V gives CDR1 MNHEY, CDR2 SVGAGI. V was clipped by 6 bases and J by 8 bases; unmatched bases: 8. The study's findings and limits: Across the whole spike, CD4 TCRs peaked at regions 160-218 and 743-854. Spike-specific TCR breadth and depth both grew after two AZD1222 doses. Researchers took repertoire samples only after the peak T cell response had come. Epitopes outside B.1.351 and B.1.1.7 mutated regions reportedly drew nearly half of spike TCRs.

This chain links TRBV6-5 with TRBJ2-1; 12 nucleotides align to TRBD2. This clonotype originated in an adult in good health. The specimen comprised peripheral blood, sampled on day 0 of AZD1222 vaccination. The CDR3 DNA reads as TGTGCCAGCAGCCTCCTAGCGGGAGGGCCCCATGAGCAGTTCTTC. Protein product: CASSLLAGGPHEQFF.